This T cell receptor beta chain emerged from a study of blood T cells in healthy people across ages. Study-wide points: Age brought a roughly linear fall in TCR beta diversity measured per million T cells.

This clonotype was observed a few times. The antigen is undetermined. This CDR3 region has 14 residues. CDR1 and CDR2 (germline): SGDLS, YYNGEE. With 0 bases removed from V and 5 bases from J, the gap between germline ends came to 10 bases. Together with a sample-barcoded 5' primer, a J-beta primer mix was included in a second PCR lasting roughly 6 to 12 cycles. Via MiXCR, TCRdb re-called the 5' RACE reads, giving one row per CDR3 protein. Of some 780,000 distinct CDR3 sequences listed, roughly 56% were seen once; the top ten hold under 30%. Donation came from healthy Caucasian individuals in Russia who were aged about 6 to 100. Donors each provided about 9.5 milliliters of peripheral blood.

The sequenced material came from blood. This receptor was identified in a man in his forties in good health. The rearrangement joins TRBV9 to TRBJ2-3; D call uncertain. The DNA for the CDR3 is TGTGCCAGCAGCGTAGTCCCCTCCGGAGATACGCAGTATTTT. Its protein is CASSVVPSGDTQYF.